This TCR beta chain was identified in a study of neurological immune-mediated disorders. Across the whole study: In a group of roughly 34 multiple sclerosis patients, some 31 had the relapsing-remitting type and 3 had the secondary progressive type. General study results and limits: The study found the most TCR clonal expansion in HTLV-1-associated myelopathy and the least in multiple sclerosis, below healthy controls.

This clonotype has just a few counts. Its antigen is not known. A single record per CDR3 protein comes from TCRdb applying MiXCR to the 5' RACE reads. The table lists over 60,000 distinct CDR3 sequences, around 5.2% of them singletons. Trimming stripped 2 bases from V and 11 bases from J, with 11 bases between. The CDR3 loop spans 12 amino acids. CDR1 and CDR2 from the germline V gene are SGHTA and FQGNSA. The chain carries TRBV7-2 and TRBJ2-3; D gene unclear. Material: PBMCs. The TCR was taken from a woman in her 50s with multiple sclerosis. Written as DNA, the CDR3 is TGTGCCAGCAGCTTACTGGGTTCGGTGCAGTATTTT. It translates to CASSLLGSVQYF.